This is a list of T cell receptor beta chains from one sample in a study of shared clonotypes between healthy human individuals. Sequenced by immunoSEQ multiplex PCR; TCRdb stores in-frame clones only, minus some. There are under 2,500,000 clones in the sample; approximately 96% occur only once, and around 0.13% lies in the top ten. The sample taken for sequencing was naive CD4+ T cells sorted from blood. All receptors derive from a man younger than 35 in good health. Each CDR3 is given with its conserved first and last residue. The D gene is left open where the match is weak. Rows may omit the clone size; those that give it use once, few, many or a size class.

clone size | D gene | J gene | V gene | CDR3 DNA | CDR3 protein
- | TRBD1 | TRBJ2-2 | TRBV4-3 | TGCGCCAGCAGCCAAGATGCACAGGGGACCGGGGAGCTGTTTTTT | CASSQDAQGTGELFF
- | - | TRBJ2-2 | TRBV7-3 | TGTGCCAGCAGCCCCGGCGGGGAGAGCACCGGGGAGCTGTTTTTT | CASSPGGESTGELFF
once | - | TRBJ1-4 | TRBV28 | TGTGCCAGCAGCCGACCAGAAAAACTGTTTTTT | CASSRPEKLFF
- | - | TRBJ2-7 | TRBV11-1 | TGTGCCAGCACGTCCGCGAGCTCCTACGAGCAGTACTTC | CASTSASSYEQYF
- | - | TRBJ1-2 | TRBV9 | TGTGCCAGCAGCGTAGACGGGCTCTATGGCTACACCTTC | CASSVDGLYGYTF
- | - | TRBJ1-1 | TRBV27 | TGTGCCAGCAGGGGTAGCGACAGGAAGAACACTGAAGCTTTCTTT | CASRGSDRKNTEAFF
- | - | TRBJ2-7 | TRBV29-1 | TGCAGCGTTGAGGTGGTAGCGAGGAACGAGCAGTACTTC | CSVEVVARNEQYF
- | - | TRBJ1-1 | TRBV18 | TGTGCCAGCTCACCAAGGGAGATTCAAGCTTTCTTT | CASSPREIQAFF
- | - | TRBJ2-7 | TRBV29-1 | TGCAGCGTTGAAGGCGGGGACTTCTACGAGCAGTACTTC | CSVEGGDFYEQYF
once | - | TRBJ2-3 | TRBV5-4 | TGTGCCAGCAGCCTAGGACAGAACACAGATACGCAGTATTTT | CASSLGQNTDTQYF
once | TRBD1 | TRBJ1-5 | TRBV19 | TGTGCCAGTAGTTTGGGACAGGGGGCGCGGTATAGCAATCAGCCCCAGCATTTT | CASSLGQGARYSNQPQHF
- | TRBD1 | TRBJ1-1 | TRBV7-7 | TGTGCTAGCAGCTTAACAGGGGTCATTTTTTCTGAAGCTTTCTTT | CASSLTGVIFSEAFF
- | TRBD1 | TRBJ2-2 | TRBV5-1 | TGCGCCAGCAGCCCCCACGGGACAGGCAACACCGGGGAGCTGTTTTTT | CASSPHGTGNTGELFF
- | TRBD2 | TRBJ2-3 | TRBV6-5 | TGTGCCAGCAAACTAGCGGGAGGGGATACGCAGTATTTT | CASKLAGGDTQYF
- | TRBD2 | TRBJ2-3 | TRBV29-1 | TGCAGCGTTGAAGCCCCAAAGCGGGGGAGCACAGATACGCAGTATTTT | CSVEAPKRGSTDTQYF
- | - | TRBJ1-2 | TRBV18 | TGTGCCAGCTCACCGACCCGGCACGGTGGGAATGAATATGGCTACACCTTC | CASSPTRHGGNEYGYTF
- | - | TRBJ1-1 | TRBV5-4 | TGTGCCAGCAGCTTGGTGCCAGCTATGAACACTGAAGCTTTCTTT | CASSLVPAMNTEAFF
- | - | TRBJ2-7 | TRBV18 | TGTGCCAGCTCATCAGGTTCCCTCTCCTACGAGCAGTACTTC | CASSSGSLSYEQYF
- | - | TRBJ2-1 | TRBV4-1 | TGCGCCAGCAGCCAAGATGTAGCACAGTTCTTC | CASSQDVAQFF
- | - | TRBJ2-3 | TRBV4-1 | TGCGCCAGCAGCCAAGGTCCTAGCAGCGTTACAGATACGCAGTATTTT | CASSQGPSSVTDTQYF
- | TRBD1 | TRBJ2-1 | TRBV7-8 | TGTGCCAGCAGCACGTACAGGGGGAGAGTCGTCGATGAGCAGTTCTTC | CASSTYRGRVVDEQFF
- | TRBD1 | TRBJ1-2 | TRBV6-1 | TGTGCCAGCAGGGCCGGGACAGTCTATGGCTACACCTTC | CASRAGTVYGYTF
- | - | TRBJ1-1 | TRBV28 | TGTGCCAGCAAACAGGCGAACACTGAAGCTTTCTTT | CASKQANTEAFF
once | - | TRBJ1-6 | TRBV5-1 | TGCGCCAGCAGCTTGGTGGACAAAGGGGGCTATAATTCACCCCTCCACTTT | CASSLVDKGGYNSPLHF
- | - | TRBJ1-5 | TRBV2 | TGTGCCAGCAGCCAAGACCAGGGAAATCAGCCCCAGCATTTT | CASSQDQGNQPQHF
- | TRBD1 | TRBJ2-7 | TRBV4-1 | TGCGCCAGCAGCCTTTCGGACAGGGCAAAAGGCTACGAGCAGTACTTC | CASSLSDRAKGYEQYF